The source of this T cell receptor (beta chain) is a study of blood T cell repertoires in COVID-19. Study-wide background: Spain, Italy and the United States supplied samples that represented acute and convalescent COVID-19. Sources were T cells, B-cell-depleted T cells, or PBMCs; the material itself was cDNA or gDNA.

As handled by the study authors: Amplifying reference gene primers gave estimates of nucleated cell counts. Profiling relied on immunoSEQ multiplex PCR, and the TCRdb table lists in-frame clones only, not all of them. That table gives V, J and clone size, and the DNA gave D and trimming. The sample holds around 95,000 clones; around four fifths are singletons and the top ten take roughly 31%. Germline CDR1 is LNHDA and CDR2 is SQIVND (reference sequence). V lost 6 bases, J lost 10 bases, and 16 bases lay in between. The CDR3 spans 13 residues. The gene calls are TRBV19 and TRBJ2-1; TRBD1 is a possible D gene (6 bases). The source of this sequence is a man between 65 and 80 years old with active or convalescent COVID-19. The specimen sequenced was peripheral blood. CDR3 sequence (DNA): TGTGCCAGTAGACCCTCGATCAGGGGCGAGCAGTTCTTC. Translating it yields CASRPSIRGEQFF.